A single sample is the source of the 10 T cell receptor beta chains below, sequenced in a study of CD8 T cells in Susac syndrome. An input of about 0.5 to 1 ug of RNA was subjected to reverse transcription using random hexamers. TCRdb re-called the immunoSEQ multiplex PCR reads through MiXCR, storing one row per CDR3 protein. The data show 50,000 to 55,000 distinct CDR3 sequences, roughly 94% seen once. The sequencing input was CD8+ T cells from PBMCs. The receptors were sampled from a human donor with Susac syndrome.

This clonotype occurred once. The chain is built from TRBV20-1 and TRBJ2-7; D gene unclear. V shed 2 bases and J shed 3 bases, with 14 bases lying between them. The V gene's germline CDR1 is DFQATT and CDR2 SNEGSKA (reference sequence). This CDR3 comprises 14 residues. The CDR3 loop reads CSARPDLEGYEQYF. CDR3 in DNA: TGCAGTGCTAGACCCGATTTGGAAGGCTACGAGCAGTACTTC.

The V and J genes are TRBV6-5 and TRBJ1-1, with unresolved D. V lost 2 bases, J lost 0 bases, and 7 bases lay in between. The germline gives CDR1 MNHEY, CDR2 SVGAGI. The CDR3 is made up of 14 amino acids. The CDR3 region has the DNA TGTGCCAGCAGTTACGCCAGTTTGAACACTGAAGCTTTCTTT. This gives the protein CASSYASLNTEAFF.

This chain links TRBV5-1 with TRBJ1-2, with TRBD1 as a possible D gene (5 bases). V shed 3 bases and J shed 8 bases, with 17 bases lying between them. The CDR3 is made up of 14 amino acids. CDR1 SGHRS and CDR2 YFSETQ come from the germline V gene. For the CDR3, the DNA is TGCGCCAGCAGCTCGACACAGTACAACAGGGGCTACACCTTC. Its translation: CASSSTQYNRGYTF.

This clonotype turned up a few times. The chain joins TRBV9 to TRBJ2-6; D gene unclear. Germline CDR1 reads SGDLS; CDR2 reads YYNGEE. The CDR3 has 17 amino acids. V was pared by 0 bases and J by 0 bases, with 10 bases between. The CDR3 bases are TGTGCCAGCAGCGTAGAGAACCCATCCTCTGGGGCCAACGTCCTGACTTTC. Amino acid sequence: CASSVENPSSGANVLTF.

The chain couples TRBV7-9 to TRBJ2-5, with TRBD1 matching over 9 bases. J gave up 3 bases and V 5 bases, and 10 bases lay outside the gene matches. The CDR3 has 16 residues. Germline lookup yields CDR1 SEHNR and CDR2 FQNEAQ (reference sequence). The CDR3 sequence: CASSPQSGTGKETQYF. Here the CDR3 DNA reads TGTGCCAGCAGCCCTCAATCCGGGACAGGGAAAGAGACCCAGTACTTC.

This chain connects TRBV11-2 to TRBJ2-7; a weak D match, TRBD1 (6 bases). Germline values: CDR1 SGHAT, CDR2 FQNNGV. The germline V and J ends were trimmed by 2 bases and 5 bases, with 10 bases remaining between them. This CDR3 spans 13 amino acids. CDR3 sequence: CASSLLQGNEQYF. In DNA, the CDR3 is TGTGCCAGCAGCTTATTACAGGGAAACGAGCAGTACTTC.

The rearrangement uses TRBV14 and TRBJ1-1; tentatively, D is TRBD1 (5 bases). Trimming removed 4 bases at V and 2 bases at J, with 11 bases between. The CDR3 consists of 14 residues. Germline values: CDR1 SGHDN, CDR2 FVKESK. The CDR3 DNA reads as TGTGCCAGCAGCCCAGAACAGGTAAACACTGAAGCTTTCTTT. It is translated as CASSPEQVNTEAFF.

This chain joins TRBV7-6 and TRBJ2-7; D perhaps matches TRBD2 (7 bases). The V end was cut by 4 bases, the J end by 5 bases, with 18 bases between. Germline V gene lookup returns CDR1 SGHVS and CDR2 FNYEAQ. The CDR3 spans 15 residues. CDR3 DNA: TGTGCCAGCAGCTCCAAGGGGGGGCGCGGCAACGAGCAGTACTTC. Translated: CASSSKGGRGNEQYF.

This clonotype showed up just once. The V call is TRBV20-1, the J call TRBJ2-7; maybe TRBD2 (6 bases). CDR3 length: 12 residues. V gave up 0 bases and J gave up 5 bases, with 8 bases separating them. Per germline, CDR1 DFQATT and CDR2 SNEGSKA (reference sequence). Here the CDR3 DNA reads TGCAGTGCTAGAGATCGGGGGAACGAGCAGTACTTC. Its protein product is CSARDRGNEQYF.

The CDR3 nucleotides are TGTGCCAGCAGCTTGGCCGGGGACCCACGAAAGTTCTTC. Protein product: CASSLAGDPRKFF. The chain has TRBV5-6 and TRBJ2-1; D tentatively reads TRBD1 or TRBD2 (5 bases each). The ends were cut back, 0 bases at V and 14 bases at J, with 15 bases in the middle. This CDR3 spans 13 amino acids. Looked up from germline, CDR1 is SGHDT and CDR2 is YYEEEE. Variable domain in full (rest from reference TRBV5-6 and TRBJ2-1): DAGVTQSPTHLIKTRGQQVTLRCSPKSGHDTVSWYQQALGQGPQFIFQYYEEEERQRGNFPDRFSGHQFPNYSSELNVNALLLGDSALYLCASSLAGDPRKFFGPGTRLTVL.